The text below deals with one TCR beta chain. Its antigen is still unknown. The data originate from a study of CD8 T cells in ankylosing spondylitis. Regarding the study as a whole: A TCR beta motif of about 8 highly homologous variants appeared characteristic of ankylosing spondylitis blood.

TCRdb recomputed calls from the 5' RACE reads with MiXCR, one row per CDR3 protein. The table records 130,000 or so distinct CDR3 sequences, roughly 18% of them present only once. Specimen: blood, either unsorted or a sorted T cell fraction (not recorded which). This clonotype was obtained from a male donor with ankylosing spondylitis.

In DNA, the CDR3 is TGTGCCAGCAGCTCTCAAGGGACAGGAAATTACAATGAGCAGTTCTTC. Protein sequence: CASSSQGTGNYNEQFF. The chain has TRBV7-8 and TRBJ2-1; 8 bases fit TRBD1. This CDR3 has 16 residues. J gave up 4 bases and V 4 bases, and 9 bases lay outside the gene matches. Germline CDR1 is SGHVS and CDR2 is FQNEAQ.